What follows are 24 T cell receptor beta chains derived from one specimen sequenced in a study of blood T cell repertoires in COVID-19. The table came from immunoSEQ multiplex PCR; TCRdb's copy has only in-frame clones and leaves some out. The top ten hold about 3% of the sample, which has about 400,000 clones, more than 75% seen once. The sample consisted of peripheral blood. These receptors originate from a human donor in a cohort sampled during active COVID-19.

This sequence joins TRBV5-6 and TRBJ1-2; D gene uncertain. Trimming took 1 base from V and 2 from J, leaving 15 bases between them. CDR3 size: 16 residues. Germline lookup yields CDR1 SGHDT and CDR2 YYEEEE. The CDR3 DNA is TGTGCCAGCAGCTTGCACGGTACAGTCTTAAACTATGGCTACACCTTC. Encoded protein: CASSLHGTVLNYGYTF. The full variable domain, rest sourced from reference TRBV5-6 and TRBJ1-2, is DAGVTQSPTHLIKTRGQQVTLRCSPKSGHDTVSWYQQALGQGPQFIFQYYEEEERQRGNFPDRFSGHQFPNYSSELNVNALLLGDSALYLCASSLHGTVLNYGYTFGSGTRLTVV.

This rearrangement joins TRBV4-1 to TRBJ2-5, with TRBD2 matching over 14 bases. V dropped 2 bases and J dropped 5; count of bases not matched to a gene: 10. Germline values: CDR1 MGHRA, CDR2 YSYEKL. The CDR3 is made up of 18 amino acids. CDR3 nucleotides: TGCGCCAGCAGCCAAACTCTGACTAGCGGGGGGGCCCGGGAGACCCAGTACTTC. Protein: CASSQTLTSGGARETQYF.

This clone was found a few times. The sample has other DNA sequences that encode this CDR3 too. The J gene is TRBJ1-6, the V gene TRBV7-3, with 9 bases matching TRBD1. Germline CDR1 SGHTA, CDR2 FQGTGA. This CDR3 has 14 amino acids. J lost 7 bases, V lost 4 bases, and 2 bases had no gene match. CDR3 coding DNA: TGTGCCAGCAGCTCGACAGGGGGAAATTCACCCCTCCACTTT. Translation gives CASSSTGGNSPLHF.

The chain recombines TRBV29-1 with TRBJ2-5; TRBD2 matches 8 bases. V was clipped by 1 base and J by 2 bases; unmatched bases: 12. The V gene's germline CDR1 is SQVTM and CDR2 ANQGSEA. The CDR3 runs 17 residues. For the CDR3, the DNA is TGCAGCGTTGAAGTGGAGTGGCTAGCGGGCGATCAAGAGACCCAGTACTTC. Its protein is CSVEVEWLAGDQETQYF.

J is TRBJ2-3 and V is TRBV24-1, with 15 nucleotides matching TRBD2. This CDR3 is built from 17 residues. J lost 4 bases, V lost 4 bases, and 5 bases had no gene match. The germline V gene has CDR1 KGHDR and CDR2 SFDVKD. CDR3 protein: CATSEIGTSGRSDTQYF. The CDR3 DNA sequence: TGTGCCACCAGTGAGATAGGGACTAGCGGGAGGTCAGATACGCAGTATTTT.

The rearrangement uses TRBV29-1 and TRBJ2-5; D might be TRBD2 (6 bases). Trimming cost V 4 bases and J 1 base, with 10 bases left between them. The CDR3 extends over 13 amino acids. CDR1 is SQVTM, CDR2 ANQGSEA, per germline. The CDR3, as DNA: TGCAGCGTTGCGACTAGGGCCCAAGAGACCCAGTACTTC. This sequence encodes CSVATRAQETQYF.

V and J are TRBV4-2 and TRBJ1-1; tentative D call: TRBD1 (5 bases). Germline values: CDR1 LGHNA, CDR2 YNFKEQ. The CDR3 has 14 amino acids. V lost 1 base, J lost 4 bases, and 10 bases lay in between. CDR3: CASSQAQGATEAFF. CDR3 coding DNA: TGTGCCAGCAGCCAAGCCCAAGGGGCCACTGAAGCTTTCTTT.

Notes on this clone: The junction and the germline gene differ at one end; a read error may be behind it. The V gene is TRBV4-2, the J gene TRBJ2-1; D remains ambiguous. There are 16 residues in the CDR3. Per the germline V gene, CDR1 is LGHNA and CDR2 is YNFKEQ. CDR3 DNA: TGTGCCAGCAGCAAAGATCAGGCCGTCAGATACAATGAGCAGTTCTTC. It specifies CASSKDQAVRYNEQFF.

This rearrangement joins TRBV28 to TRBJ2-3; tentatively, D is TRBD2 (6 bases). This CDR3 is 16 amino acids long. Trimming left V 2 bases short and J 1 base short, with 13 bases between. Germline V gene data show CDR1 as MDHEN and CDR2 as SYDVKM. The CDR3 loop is CASSLVRDWGTDTQYF. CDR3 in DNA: TGTGCCAGCAGTTTAGTGCGGGATTGGGGCACAGATACGCAGTATTTT.

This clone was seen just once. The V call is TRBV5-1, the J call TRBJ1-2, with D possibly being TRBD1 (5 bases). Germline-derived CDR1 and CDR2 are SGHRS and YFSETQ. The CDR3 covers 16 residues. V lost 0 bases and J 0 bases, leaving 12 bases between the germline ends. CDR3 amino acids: CASSLEAGPANYGYTF. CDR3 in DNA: TGCGCCAGCAGCTTGGAAGCAGGGCCCGCTAACTATGGCTACACCTTC.

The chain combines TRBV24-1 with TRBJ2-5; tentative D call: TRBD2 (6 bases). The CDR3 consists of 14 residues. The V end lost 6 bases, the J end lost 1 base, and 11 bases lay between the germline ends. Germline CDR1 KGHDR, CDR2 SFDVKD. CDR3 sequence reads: CATSPGTFQETQYF. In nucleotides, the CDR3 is TGTGCCACCAGTCCCGGGACTTTCCAAGAGACCCAGTACTTC.

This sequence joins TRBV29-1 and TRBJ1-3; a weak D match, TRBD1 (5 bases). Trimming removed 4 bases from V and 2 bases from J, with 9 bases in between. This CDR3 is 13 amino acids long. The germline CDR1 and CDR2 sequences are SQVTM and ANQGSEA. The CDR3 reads CSVGAGTGNTIYF. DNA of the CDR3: TGCAGCGTTGGGGCAGGGACTGGAAACACCATATATTTT.

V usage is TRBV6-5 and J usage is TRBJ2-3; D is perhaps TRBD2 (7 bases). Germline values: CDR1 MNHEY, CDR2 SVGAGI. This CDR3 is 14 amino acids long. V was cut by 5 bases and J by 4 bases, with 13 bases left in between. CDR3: CASSRGASADTQYF. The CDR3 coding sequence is TGTGCCAGCAGTCGGGGGGCGTCGGCAGATACGCAGTATTTT.

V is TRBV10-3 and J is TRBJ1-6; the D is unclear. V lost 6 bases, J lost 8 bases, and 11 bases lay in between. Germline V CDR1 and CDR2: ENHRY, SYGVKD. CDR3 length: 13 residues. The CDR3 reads CAIRGRDYSPLHF. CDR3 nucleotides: TGTGCCATCAGGGGTCGGGATTATTCACCCCTCCACTTT.

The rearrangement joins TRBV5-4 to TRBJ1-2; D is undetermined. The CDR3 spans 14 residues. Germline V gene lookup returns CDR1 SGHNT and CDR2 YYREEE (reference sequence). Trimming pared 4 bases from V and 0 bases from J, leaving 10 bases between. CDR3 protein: CASSEGLANYGYTF. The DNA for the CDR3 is TGTGCCAGCAGCGAGGGCCTAGCTAACTATGGCTACACCTTC.

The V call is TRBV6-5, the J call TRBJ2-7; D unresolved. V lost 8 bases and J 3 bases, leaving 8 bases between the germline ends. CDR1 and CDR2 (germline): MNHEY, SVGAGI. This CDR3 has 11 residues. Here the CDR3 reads CASQNRYEQYF. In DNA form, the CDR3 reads TGTGCCAGCCAGAACCGCTACGAGCAGTACTTC.

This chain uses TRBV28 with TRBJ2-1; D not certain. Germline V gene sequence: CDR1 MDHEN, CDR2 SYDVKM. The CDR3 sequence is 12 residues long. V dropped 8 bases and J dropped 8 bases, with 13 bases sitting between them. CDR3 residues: CASVGPPHEQFF. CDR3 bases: TGTGCCAGCGTTGGGCCCCCACATGAGCAGTTCTTC.

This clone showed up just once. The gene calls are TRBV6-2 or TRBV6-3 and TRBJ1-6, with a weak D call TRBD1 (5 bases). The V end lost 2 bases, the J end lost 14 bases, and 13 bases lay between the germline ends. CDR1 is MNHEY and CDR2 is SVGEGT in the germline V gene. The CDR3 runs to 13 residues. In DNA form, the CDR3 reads TGTGCCAGCAGTTACCAGGGTCGTGGGGCCCTCCACTTT. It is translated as CASSYQGRGALHF.

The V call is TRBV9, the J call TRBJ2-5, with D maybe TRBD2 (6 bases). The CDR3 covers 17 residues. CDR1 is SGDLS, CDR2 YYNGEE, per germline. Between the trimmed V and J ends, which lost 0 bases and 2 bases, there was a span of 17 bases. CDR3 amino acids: CASSVGTANGGQETQYF. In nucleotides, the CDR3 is TGTGCCAGCAGCGTAGGAACGGCGAACGGAGGGCAAGAGACCCAGTACTTC.

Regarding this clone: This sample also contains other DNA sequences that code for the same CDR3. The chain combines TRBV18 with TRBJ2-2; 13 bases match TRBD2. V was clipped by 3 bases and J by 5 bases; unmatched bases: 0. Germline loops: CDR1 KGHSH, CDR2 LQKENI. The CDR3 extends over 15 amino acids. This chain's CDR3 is CASSPGLAGTGELFF. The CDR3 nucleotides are TGTGCCAGCTCACCGGGACTAGCGGGGACCGGGGAGCTGTTTTTT.

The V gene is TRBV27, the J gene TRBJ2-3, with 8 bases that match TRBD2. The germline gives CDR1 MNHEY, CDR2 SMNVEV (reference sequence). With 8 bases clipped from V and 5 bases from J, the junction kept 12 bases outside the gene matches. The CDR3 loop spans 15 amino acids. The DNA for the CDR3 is TGTGCCAGCTGCACATCTAGCGGGTGTAGAGATACGCAGTATTTT. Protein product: CASCTSSGCRDTQYF.

The CDR3 nucleotides are TGTGCCAGCAGGGGGACAGGGCTGAGTGAAGCTTTCTTT. As protein: CASRGTGLSEAFF. The V gene is TRBV6-5, the J gene TRBJ1-1; TRBD1 agrees at 9 bases. The CDR3 is 13 amino acids. In germline, CDR1 is MNHEY, CDR2 SVGAGI. J was trimmed by 7 bases and V by 6 bases; bases with no gene match: 6.

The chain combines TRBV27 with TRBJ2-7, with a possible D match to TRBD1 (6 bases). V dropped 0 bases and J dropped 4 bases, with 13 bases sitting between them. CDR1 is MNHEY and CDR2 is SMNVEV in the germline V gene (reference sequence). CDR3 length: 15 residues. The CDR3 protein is CASSLSQQGWYEQYF. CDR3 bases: TGTGCCAGCAGTTTATCGCAGCAGGGGTGGTACGAGCAGTACTTC.

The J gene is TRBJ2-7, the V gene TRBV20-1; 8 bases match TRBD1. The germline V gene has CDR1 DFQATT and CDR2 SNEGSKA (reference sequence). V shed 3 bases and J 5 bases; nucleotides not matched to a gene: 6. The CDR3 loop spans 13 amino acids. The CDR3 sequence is CSASPGQGHEQYF. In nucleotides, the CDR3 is TGCAGTGCTAGTCCCGGACAGGGACACGAGCAGTACTTC.